This T cell receptor beta chain was obtained from a study of blood T cell repertoires in COVID-19 (dated by TCRdb to the early 2020s). Describing the broader study: Samples covering the acute and convalescent phases of COVID-19 were provided by collaborators in the United States, Italy and Spain. Deeply sampled blood TCRbeta repertoires from subjects exposed to, actively infected with, or recovered from COVID-19 were included in the dataset. HLA class I and class II types, where available, came from metadata supplied by the sample provider rather than from assay-based typing. The material from the prospective study consisted of cDNA or gDNA derived from T cells, B-cell-depleted T cells, or PBMCs. A de-identified subject ID, COVID-19 status, age in years and sex were almost always included in the sample metadata. The repertoires were released in a freely available public database intended as a resource for research on the immune response to SARS-CoV-2. The samples were drawn from two sources: the first 160 participants of the ongoing ImmuneRACE study, and 1,200 or so subjects contributed by 6 global collaborators.

From the cysteine up to the phenylalanine, the CDR3 has a length of 13 residues. Of all the DNA, just the CDR3 is kept, 39 bases in frame from base 1. Between the V and J ends, shortened by 3 bases and 5 bases respectively, the junction contains 8 bases. The collaborating institutions used their own protocols to collect whole blood in K2EDTA tubes. For TCRbeta analysis, collaborators shipped samples in one of three forms: frozen whole blood, isolated PBMCs, or DNA extracted from either of those sample types. TCRbeta CDR3 regions were amplified from genomic DNA by means of the immunoSEQ Assay, a bias-controlled multiplex PCR. The original pipeline was this. The number of nucleated cells in each sample was estimated by amplification of reference gene primers within the assay. Sequence reads were collapsed and filtered to measure the absolute abundance of every unique TCRbeta CDR3 rearrangement. Productive Simpson clonality was computed per sample as the square root of Simpson's diversity index over productive rearrangements. In its TCRdb copy, this immuneACCESS table keeps in-frame sequences only and misses some clones. Where compared with another copy, unresolved V genes explain less than half of these, and the others have no known cause. The V and J calls and the clone size are those of that table, but D and trimming were determined from the DNA. Recorded for this sample are more than 200,000 clones; roughly 80% of them occurred a single time. The ten biggest clones cover about 10% of the sample.

General study outcomes and caveats: The quantity of clinical and demographic metadata differed by source and by participant and was supplied without curation.

Regarding this clone: It has no known antigen specificity. No clone much larger than this one lies a single base away; base qualities are absent. Other DNA variants within this sample encode the same CDR3.

This sequence uses TRBV12-3 or TRBV12-4 and TRBJ1-5, with no confidently assigned D gene. The sequenced material came from peripheral blood. This TCR was recovered from an elderly woman with acute or convalescent COVID-19. CDR3 sequence: CASSFAGHQPQHF. The bases are TGTGCCAGCAGTTTCGCGGGCCATCAGCCCCAGCATTTT.